Reported below is one T cell receptor (beta chain). No antigen is known for it. Only one heparinised blood draw was taken per donor, and its volume averaged approximately 120 mL. Researchers reported sorting CD4+ naive, central memory, regulatory and stem cell-like memory cells via CD45RO/CCR7/CD25/CD127/CD95/CD27. This sample is part of a study of beta chain features in type 1 diabetes. General study points: For TCRB rearrangement, an influence of HLA type remained unresolved here. Patients with Type 1 diabetes showed moderately but significantly shorter TCRB CDR3s in all four CD4+ subsets.

With 6 bases removed from V and 3 bases from J, the gap between germline ends came to 18 bases. In germline, CDR1 is MNHNY, CDR2 SVGAGI (reference sequence). The CDR3 totals 16 residues. The isolated RNA, all of it, was reverse transcribed, so expressed TCRB transcripts were what got sequenced. Sequenced naive, central memory and regulatory T cell samples produced an average of about 3.7 million reads. Profiling relied on immunoSEQ multiplex PCR, and the TCRdb table lists in-frame clones only, not all of them. The sample has hundreds of thousands of clones; about an eighth are singletons. The source is a man between 18 and 35 years old with type 1 diabetes. The sample was naive CD4+ T cells from blood. The chain carries TRBV6-6 and TRBJ1-5; D not certain. The CDR3 bases are TGTGCCAGCAGCCCTATGGTCGGAAGGACCAATCAGCCCCAGCATTTT. Protein sequence: CASSPMVGRTNQPQHF.